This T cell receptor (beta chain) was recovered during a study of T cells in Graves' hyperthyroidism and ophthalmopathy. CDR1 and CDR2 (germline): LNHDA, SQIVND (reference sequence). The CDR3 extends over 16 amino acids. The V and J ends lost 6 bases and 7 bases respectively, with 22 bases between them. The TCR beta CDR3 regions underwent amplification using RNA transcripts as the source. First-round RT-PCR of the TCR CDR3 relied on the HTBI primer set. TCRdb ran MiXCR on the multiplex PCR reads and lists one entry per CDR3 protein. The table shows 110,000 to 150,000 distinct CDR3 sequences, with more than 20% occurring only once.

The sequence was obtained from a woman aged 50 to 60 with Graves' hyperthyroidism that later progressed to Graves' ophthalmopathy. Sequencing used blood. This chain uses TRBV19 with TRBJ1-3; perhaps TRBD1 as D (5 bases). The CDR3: CASRMGRTDPRNTIYF. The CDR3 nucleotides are TGTGCCAGTAGAATGGGACGCACCGACCCACGTAACACCATATATTTT.